The 28 T cell receptor beta chains listed next were all sequenced from one sample in a study of cytotoxic CD8 clonotypes in ibrutinib-treated CLL. Sequencing used immunoSEQ multiplex PCR; TCRdb keeps in-frame clones, though not all of them. This sample yields over 120,000 clones, of which roughly 83% are seen a single time; roughly 13% belongs to the top ten. The sample was PBMCs, taken after 12 months of ibrutinib treatment. The receptors come from a human donor with chronic lymphocytic leukemia.

The rearrangement joins TRBV21-1 to TRBJ1-5. TRBV21-1 constitutes a pseudogene. The CDR3 sequence is 14 residues long. For the CDR3, the DNA is TGTGCCAGCAGCAAGCGAGGGGGCAATCAGCCCCAGCATTTT. Protein product: CASSKRGGNQPQHF.

J is TRBJ2-3 and V is TRBV5-4; TRBD2 matches 7 bases. This CDR3 has 16 amino acids. Germline assignment: CDR1 SGHNT and CDR2 YYREEE (reference sequence). The V gene end was trimmed by 5 bases and the J gene end by 2 bases; junction bases not matched to a gene: 11. CDR3 nucleotide sequence: TGTGCCAGCAGGACCTCGGGACTACCCTCCACAGATACGCAGTATTTT. It codes for CASRTSGLPSTDTQYF.

The genes are TRBV7-9 and TRBJ1-5, with no clear D. With 1 base removed from V and 0 bases from J, the gap between germline ends came to 7 bases. The CDR3 covers 15 residues. The germline CDR1 and CDR2 sequences are SEHNR and FQNEAQ (reference sequence). CDR3 DNA: TGTGCCAGCAGCTTAGGGGGTTATAGCAATCAGCCCCAGCATTTT. It encodes CASSLGGYSNQPQHF.

This chain connects TRBV27 to TRBJ2-1; 11 nucleotides align to TRBD1. Per germline, CDR1 MNHEY and CDR2 SMNVEV (reference sequence). CDR3 length: 14 amino acids. Germline trimming cut 6 bases from V and 2 bases from J; bases unmatched to any gene: 0. The CDR3 coding sequence is TGTGCCAGCAGGGGACAGGGGGCCTACAATGAGCAGTTCTTC. Translation: CASRGQGAYNEQFF.

This clone came up a few times. The rearrangement links TRBV6-5 to TRBJ1-5; no firm D call. The CDR3 contains 13 residues. The V gene's germline CDR1 is MNHEY and CDR2 SVGAGI. The V gene lost 2 bases and the J gene lost 6 bases, with 8 bases spanning the gap. The CDR3 DNA follows: TGTGCCAGCAGTTACGAGGTCGCTCAGCCCCAGCATTTT. It encodes CASSYEVAQPQHF.

This clone has only one observation. The V gene is TRBV11-3, the J gene TRBJ2-1, with 10 positions matching TRBD1. With V trimmed by 5 bases and J by 4 bases, 5 bases remained unmatched. CDR1 and CDR2 (germline): SGHNT, YENEEA. The CDR3 is made up of 15 amino acids. This CDR3 reads CASSDRDRGYNEQFF. The CDR3 coding sequence is TGTGCCAGCAGCGACCGGGACAGGGGATACAATGAGCAGTTCTTC.

The chain has TRBV11-2 and TRBJ1-3; no clear D. Per the germline V gene, CDR1 is SGHAT and CDR2 is FQNNGV. Trimming removed 5 bases from V and 0 bases from J, with 20 bases in between. The CDR3 runs 18 residues. The CDR3 region has the DNA TGTGCCAGCAGCCAAGACCTTTCTATAGGCCTCTCTGGAAACACCATATATTTT. This codes for CASSQDLSIGLSGNTIYF.

V is TRBV28 and J is TRBJ2-7; D gene uncertain. Trimming stripped 4 bases from V and 2 bases from J, with 12 bases between. The CDR3 sequence is 14 residues long. Germline CDR1 reads MDHEN; CDR2 reads SYDVKM. CDR3 in amino acids: CASSYIYKAYEQYF. Here the CDR3 DNA reads TGTGCCAGCAGTTATATTTATAAGGCCTACGAGCAGTACTTC.

The gene calls are TRBV7-2 and TRBJ1-1, with D uncertain. The CDR3 is 15 residues long. Per the germline V gene, CDR1 is SGHTA and CDR2 is FQGNSA. Deletions cut 2 bases from V and 7 bases from J, with 17 bases between. The CDR3 here is CASSLSTVRVVEAFF. CDR3 bases: TGTGCCAGCAGCTTAAGTACGGTCCGAGTGGTTGAAGCTTTCTTT. The whole variable domain, remainder taken from reference TRBV7-2 and TRBJ1-1, is GAGVSQSPSNKVTEKGKDVELRCDPISGHTALYWYRQSLGQGLEFLIYFQGNSAPDKSGLPSDRFSAERTGGSVSTLTIQRTQQEDSAVYLCASSLSTVRVVEAFFGQGTRLTVV.

This clone appeared a few times. The germline gene is not matched at one end of the junction; a read error may be the cause. V gene TRBV7-7 combines with J gene TRBJ2-5, with D perhaps matching TRBD2 (7 bases). Germline V gene data show CDR1 as SSHAT and CDR2 as FNYEAQ (reference sequence). The CDR3 is 14 residues long. The CDR3 coding sequence is TGTGCTAGCAGCTTGGTACAGGGAGGGGAGACCCAGTACTTC. This gives the protein CASSLVQGGETQYF.

This chain connects TRBV4-1 to TRBJ2-1; TRBD2 matches at 7 bases. Germline lookup yields CDR1 MGHRA and CDR2 YSYEKL. V lost 1 base to trimming and J lost 5 bases; unmatched junction nucleotides: 5. The CDR3 runs to 15 residues. The CDR3 region is CASSQGPLADNEQFF. The CDR3 bases are TGCGCCAGCAGCCAAGGGCCCCTAGCGGACAATGAGCAGTTCTTC.

This chain joins TRBV4-3 and TRBJ2-7; D is perhaps TRBD1 (6 bases). The CDR3 spans 15 residues. V lost 4 bases and J lost 3, with 16 bases in between. Germline values: CDR1 LGHNA, CDR2 YSLEER. The CDR3 spells CASSPLAGAIYEQYF. In DNA, the CDR3 is TGCGCCAGCAGCCCCCTGGCAGGGGCGATCTACGAGCAGTACTTC.

This clone occurred a few times. The chain combines TRBV19 with TRBJ2-7, with 7 bases that match TRBD1. This CDR3 is 15 amino acids long. Germline CDR1 reads LNHDA; CDR2 reads SQIVND (reference sequence). V lost 5 bases to trimming and J lost 4 bases; unmatched junction nucleotides: 11. The CDR3 protein is CASSPFSGQPYEQYF. Here the CDR3 DNA reads TGTGCCAGTAGTCCCTTTTCGGGACAGCCATACGAGCAGTACTTC.

The rearrangement joins TRBV4-3 to TRBJ2-2; 13 bases match TRBD2. The germline gives CDR1 LGHNA, CDR2 YSLEER. Trimming at V came to 1 base and at J to 6 bases, leaving 2 bases not matched to a gene. There are 16 residues in the CDR3. CDR3 sequence: CASSQALAGGPGELFF. DNA of the CDR3: TGCGCCAGCAGCCAAGCACTAGCGGGAGGGCCCGGGGAGCTGTTTTTT.

The J gene is TRBJ2-7, the V gene TRBV28; D is ambiguous. Germline V gives CDR1 MDHEN, CDR2 SYDVKM. CDR3 size: 13 residues. Trimming took 4 bases from V and 0 from J, leaving 7 bases between them. The CDR3 loop is CASSYGISYEQYF. The CDR3 DNA follows: TGTGCCAGCAGTTATGGGATCTCCTACGAGCAGTACTTC.

The chain has TRBV7-2 and TRBJ1-2, with TRBD1 matching 7 bases. The CDR3 spans 13 residues. With 5 bases clipped from V and 4 bases from J, the junction kept 4 bases outside the gene matches. Germline V gene sequence: CDR1 SGHTA, CDR2 FQGNSA. CDR3 residues: CASSEGAGYGYTF. CDR3 coding DNA: TGTGCCAGCAGCGAGGGGGCAGGCTATGGCTACACCTTC.

This rearrangement joins TRBV5-6 to TRBJ1-5; D remains unclear. The ends were cut back, 0 bases at V and 3 bases at J, with 4 bases in the middle. CDR3 length: 13 residues. Germline V CDR1 and CDR2: SGHDT, YYEEEE. The CDR3 sequence: CASSLGPNQPQHF. The CDR3 DNA reads TGTGCCAGCAGCTTGGGCCCCAATCAGCCCCAGCATTTT.

The V and J genes are TRBV19 and TRBJ2-5; D uncertain. Trimming cost V 2 bases and J 1 base, with 11 bases left between them. Germline CDR1 reads LNHDA; CDR2 reads SQIVND (reference sequence). This CDR3 comprises 15 residues. CDR3 DNA sequence: TGTGCCAGTAGTATAAGGTCGGTAGCCCAAGAGACCCAGTACTTC. It encodes CASSIRSVAQETQYF.

The gene calls are TRBV15 and TRBJ2-3, with 8 bases fitting TRBD2. CDR3 length: 17 amino acids. After removal of 0 bases from V and 7 bases from J, the junction contained 12 bases not matched to a gene. CDR1 is LNHNV, CDR2 YYDKDF, per germline (reference sequence). The CDR3 spells CATSRDQWTSPLYTQYF. The CDR3 nucleotides read TGTGCCACCAGCAGAGATCAGTGGACTAGCCCCCTTTATACGCAGTATTTT. The whole variable domain, remainder taken from reference TRBV15 and TRBJ2-3, is DAMVIQNPRYQVTQFGKPVTLSCSQTLNHNVMYWYQQKSSQAPKLLFHYYDKDFNNEADTPDNFQSRRPNTSFCFLDIRSPGLGDTAMYLCATSRDQWTSPLYTQYFGPGTRLTVL.

The chain employs TRBV29-1 and TRBJ1-2; D uncertain. The germline gives CDR1 SQVTM, CDR2 ANQGSEA. The CDR3 has 12 residues. The V gene lost 8 bases and the J gene lost 2 bases, with 12 bases spanning the gap. The CDR3 coding sequence is TGCAGCTCAAGGACGCAAAACTATGGCTACACCTTC. It codes for CSSRTQNYGYTF.

This chain connects TRBV30 to TRBJ2-5, with D unresolved. The closer fit of TRBJ2-7 to the DNA end suggests the J call may be wrong. CDR1 is GTSNPN and CDR2 is SVGIG in the germline V gene (reference sequence). The CDR3 totals 16 residues. CDR3 amino acids: CAWSVLPPGHSYEQYF. For the CDR3, the DNA is TGTGCCTGGAGTGTACTTCCGCCAGGTCATTCCTACGAGCAGTACTTC.

This chain connects TRBV11-2 to TRBJ2-1, with a weak D call TRBD2 (5 bases). The CDR3 sequence is 17 residues long. Germline lookup yields CDR1 SGHAT and CDR2 FQNNGV. V was pared by 3 bases and J by 1 base, with 16 bases between. The chain's CDR3 is CASSFLFEGGSYNEQFF. The CDR3 DNA reads as TGTGCCAGCAGCTTCCTTTTTGAAGGCGGGTCCTACAATGAGCAGTTCTTC.

The V call is TRBV21-1, the J call TRBJ2-2; the table's TRBD1 call for D was not verified on the DNA. TRBV21-1 is an annotated pseudogene. This CDR3 comprises 15 residues. The DNA for the CDR3 is TGTGCCAGCAGCGCGAAATCCAGGGGGGCTGGGGAGCTGTTTTTT. As protein: CASSAKSRGAGELFF.

This chain links TRBV7-3 with TRBJ2-3; the D is unclear. The V end was cut by 1 base, the J end by 7 bases, with 9 bases between. The CDR3 is 13 residues long. Germline lookup yields CDR1 SGHTA and CDR2 FQGTGA. The CDR3 spells CASSLSIANTQYF. The DNA for the CDR3 is TGTGCCAGCAGCTTAAGTATTGCGAATACGCAGTATTTT.

Comments on this clone: The same CDR3 arises from other DNA sequences in this sample as well. This sequence joins TRBV18 and TRBJ1-5, with D tentatively TRBD1 (5 bases). Per the germline V gene, CDR1 is KGHSH and CDR2 is LQKENI. This CDR3 is 14 amino acids long. The ends were cut back, 3 bases at V and 6 bases at J, with 12 bases in the middle. The CDR3 protein is CASSPGQGGQPQHF. CDR3 coding DNA: TGTGCCAGCTCACCGGGGCAGGGCGGTCAGCCCCAGCATTTT.

The genes are TRBV15 and TRBJ1-5, with a weak D call TRBD1 (5 bases). This CDR3 has 17 residues. The germline V gene has CDR1 LNHNV and CDR2 YYDKDF (reference sequence). The V and J ends lost 1 base and 0 bases respectively, with 13 bases between them. DNA for the CDR3: TGTGCCACCAGCAGAGGCGGGGCAGGTTTTAGCAATCAGCCCCAGCATTTT. Translated: CATSRGGAGFSNQPQHF.

V usage is TRBV27 and J usage is TRBJ2-3; 7 nucleotides match TRBD2. The CDR3 runs to 15 residues. V dropped 5 bases and J dropped 8; count of bases not matched to a gene: 13. Germline V gives CDR1 MNHEY, CDR2 SMNVEV (reference sequence). CDR3 sequence (DNA): TGTGCCAGCAGTCCACTTTCTGGGGGGGGAGGTACGCAGTATTTT. Its protein is CASSPLSGGGGTQYF.

This clone was detected only a few times. V is TRBV19 and J is TRBJ2-7; D call uncertain. Germline CDR1 and CDR2: LNHDA and SQIVND (reference sequence). The ends were cut back, 0 bases at V and 2 bases at J, with 5 bases in the middle. This CDR3 region has 13 residues. The CDR3 loop reads CASSIDWAYEQYF. The CDR3 DNA sequence: TGTGCCAGTAGTATAGACTGGGCCTACGAGCAGTACTTC.